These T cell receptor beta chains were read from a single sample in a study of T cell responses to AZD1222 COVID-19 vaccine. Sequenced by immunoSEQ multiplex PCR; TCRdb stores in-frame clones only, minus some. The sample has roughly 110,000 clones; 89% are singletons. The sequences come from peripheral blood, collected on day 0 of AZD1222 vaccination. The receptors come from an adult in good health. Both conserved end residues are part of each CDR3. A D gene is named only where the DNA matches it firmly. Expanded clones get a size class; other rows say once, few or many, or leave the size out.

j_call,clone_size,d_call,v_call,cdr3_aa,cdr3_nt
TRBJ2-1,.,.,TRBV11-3,CASSGQGSEQFF,TGTGCCAGCAGCGGCCAGGGGAGTGAGCAGTTCTTC
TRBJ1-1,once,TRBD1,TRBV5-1,CASSSTGVTEAFF,TGCGCCAGCAGCTCGACAGGGGTCACTGAAGCTTTCTTT
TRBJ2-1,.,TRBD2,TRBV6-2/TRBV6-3,CASSWGLAGGFAYNEQFF,TGTGCCAGCAGTTGGGGCCTAGCGGGAGGGTTCGCCTACAATGAGCAGTTCTTC
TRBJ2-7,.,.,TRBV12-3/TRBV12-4,CASSPSRRYEQYF,TGTGCCAGCAGCCCCAGCCGGCGGTACGAGCAGTACTTC
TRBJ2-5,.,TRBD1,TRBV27,CASSGQGIVETQYF,TGTGCCAGCAGTGGACAGGGTATAGTGGAGACCCAGTACTTC
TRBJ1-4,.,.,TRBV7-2,CASSLQGINEKLFF,TGTGCCAGCAGCTTACAGGGGATTAATGAAAAACTGTTTTTT
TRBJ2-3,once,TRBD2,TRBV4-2,CASSQDRTLAESTDTQYF,TGTGCCAGCAGCCAAGATAGGACACTAGCGGAGAGCACAGATACGCAGTATTTT
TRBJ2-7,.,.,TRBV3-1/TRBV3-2,CASSHRDLSYEQYF,TGTGCCAGCAGCCATCGGGATCTGTCCTACGAGCAGTACTTC
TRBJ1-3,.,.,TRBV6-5,CASQVDTGNTIYF,TGTGCCAGCCAGGTGGATACTGGAAACACCATATATTTT
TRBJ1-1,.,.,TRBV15,CATSRDVIQSEAFF,TGTGCCACCAGCAGAGATGTTATCCAGAGTGAAGCTTTCTTT
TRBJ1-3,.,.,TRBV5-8,CASSSYGSGNTIYF,TGTGCCAGCAGCTCCTATGGCTCTGGAAACACCATATATTTT
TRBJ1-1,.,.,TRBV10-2,CASKDTPGVSSAEAFF,TGCGCCAGCAAAGACACCCCCGGGGTCTCCTCGGCTGAAGCTTTCTTT
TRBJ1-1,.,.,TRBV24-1,CATSDASGVNTEAFF,TGTGCCACCAGTGATGCCAGCGGAGTGAACACTGAAGCTTTCTTT
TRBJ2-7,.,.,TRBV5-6,CASSLEQGRLEQYF,TGTGCCAGCAGCTTGGAGCAGGGGCGTCTCGAGCAGTACTTC
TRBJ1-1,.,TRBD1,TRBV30,CAWSDQGQTEAFF,TGTGCCTGGAGTGACCAGGGACAGACAGAAGCTTTCTTT
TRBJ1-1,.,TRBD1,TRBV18,CASSLGTALNTEAFF,TGTGCCAGCTCACTCGGGACAGCCTTGAACACTGAAGCTTTCTTT
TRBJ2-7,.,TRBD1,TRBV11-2,CASSEQGAFYEQYF,TGTGCCAGCAGCGAACAGGGGGCTTTTTACGAGCAGTACTTC
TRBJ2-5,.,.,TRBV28,CASTLGGARAKETQYF,TGTGCCAGCACCCTAGGAGGAGCCAGGGCCAAAGAGACCCAGTACTTC
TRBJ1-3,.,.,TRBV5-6,CASSLVSANSGNTIYF,TGTGCCAGCAGCTTGGTCTCAGCGAATTCTGGAAACACCATATATTTT
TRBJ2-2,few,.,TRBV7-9,CASSLGAGELFF,TGTGCCAGCAGCTTAGGGGCCGGGGAGCTGTTTTTT
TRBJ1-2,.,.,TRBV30,CAWSLSLLGYTF,TGTGCCTGGAGTCTCTCACTTCTTGGCTACACCTTC
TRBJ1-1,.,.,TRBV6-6,CASSYSAQGNTEAFF,TGTGCCAGCAGTTACTCGGCACAGGGGAACACTGAAGCTTTCTTT
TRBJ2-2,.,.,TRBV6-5,CASRLGTNTGELFF,TGTGCCAGCAGACTAGGGACGAACACCGGGGAGCTGTTTTTT
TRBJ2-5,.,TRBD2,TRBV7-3,CASSSTTGLAGGTQYF,TGTGCCAGCAGCTCAACTACCGGACTAGCGGGAGGGACCCAGTACTTC
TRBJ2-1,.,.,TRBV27,CASSLGKLNEQFF,TGTGCCAGCAGTTTAGGGAAACTCAATGAGCAGTTCTTC
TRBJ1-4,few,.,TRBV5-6,CASSLKTGVEKLFF,TGTGCCAGCAGCCTAAAGACAGGAGTCGAAAAACTGTTTTTT
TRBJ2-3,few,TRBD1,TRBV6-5,CASSSYRGSSTDTQYF,TGTGCCAGCAGTTCGTACAGGGGTTCTAGCACAGATACGCAGTATTTT
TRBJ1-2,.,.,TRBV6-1,CASSEKDGYGYTF,TGTGCCAGCAGTGAAAAGGATGGTTATGGCTACACCTTC
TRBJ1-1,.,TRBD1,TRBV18,CASSPLETGTLPLTEAFF,TGTGCCAGCTCACCATTGGAGACAGGGACCTTGCCTCTCACTGAAGCTTTCTTT